The following is a TCR beta chain sequence with its context. What it binds is not known. Germline V gives CDR1 LNHDA, CDR2 SQIVND (reference sequence). The CDR3 runs to 14 residues. The junction had 2 bases not matched to a gene; V was cut back by 4 bases and J by 2 bases. The record originates from a study of cytomegalovirus exposure and HLA in healthy donors. Study details: Among 398 genotyped donors, around 80% fell in the Caucasian-associated ancestry cluster.

PCR involved 60 Vbeta and 13 Jbeta primers. The repertoire was sequenced with immunoSEQ multiplex PCR; TCRdb's copy has only in-frame clones and lacks some. The sample holds about 170,000 clones, about 79% seen once. Study outcomes and limitations: Researchers reported from a later analysis that most CMV-associated TCR beta chains appeared HLA-restricted.

The chain employs TRBV19 and TRBJ2-5; 9 bases match TRBD1. This receptor was identified in a woman aged 45-65 years in good health and CMV-seronegative. The sequencing sample was made of PBMCs. The CDR3 protein is CASSTDRGQETQYF. The CDR3 DNA sequence: TGTGCCAGTAGTACGGACAGGGGACAAGAGACCCAGTACTTC.